The source of this T cell receptor (delta chain) is a study of γδ T cells in repeated Plasmodium falciparum infection. Whole-study context: Over approximately 640 days, donors received four mosquito-bite P. falciparum NF54 infections.

TCRdb used CATT to re-call clones from the multiplex PCR reads. The sample yields roughly 93,000 delta-chain clones, 0.9% to 1% seen once. Study findings and constraints: Malian children's Vdelta2-negative repertoires appeared more expanded and less diverse than Australians'.

This clone was detected a few times. Its cognate antigen is unknown. This likely reflects a read error, since a far larger clone is one base away. Other nucleotide sequences from this sample produce the same CDR3. The CDR3 runs to 23 residues. The J segment lost 0 bases and the V segment lost 0 bases, leaving 20 bases of the junction unmatched. Germline V CDR1 and CDR2: TSWWSYY, QGS. Vgamma9/Vdelta2+ and Vdelta2-negative gammadelta T cells were flow-sorted from PBMC for bulk sequencing. The sequencing input was gamma-delta T cells from blood. This TCR derives from a pool of human donors (malaria-infected and uninfected, not separated). The V gene is TRDV1, the J gene TRDJ1; 12 nucleotides agree with TRDD3. The J gene was not available in TCRdb and was assigned here by matching the DNA to germline segments. The CDR3 region has the DNA TGTGCTCTTGGGGAACTGCGGCACTCCTTTCCTTACTGGGGGATACTTCACACCGATAAACTCATCTTT. Translation: CALGELRHSFPYWGILHTDKLIF.